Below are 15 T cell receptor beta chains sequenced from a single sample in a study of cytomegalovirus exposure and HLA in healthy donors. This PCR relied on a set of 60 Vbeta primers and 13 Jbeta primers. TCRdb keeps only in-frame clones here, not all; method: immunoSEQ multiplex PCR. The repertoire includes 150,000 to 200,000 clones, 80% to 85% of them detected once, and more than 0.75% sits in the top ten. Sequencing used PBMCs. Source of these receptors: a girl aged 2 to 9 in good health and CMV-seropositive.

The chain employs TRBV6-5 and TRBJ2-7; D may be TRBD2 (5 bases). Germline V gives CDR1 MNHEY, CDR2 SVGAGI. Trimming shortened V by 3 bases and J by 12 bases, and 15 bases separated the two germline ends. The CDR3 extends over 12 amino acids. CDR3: CASSYNLAPLYF. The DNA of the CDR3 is TGTGCCAGCAGTTATAATCTAGCCCCCCTGTACTTC.

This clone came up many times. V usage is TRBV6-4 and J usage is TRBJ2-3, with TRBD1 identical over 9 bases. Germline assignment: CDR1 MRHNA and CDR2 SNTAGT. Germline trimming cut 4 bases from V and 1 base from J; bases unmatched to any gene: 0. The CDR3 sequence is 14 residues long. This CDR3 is CASSGTGGTDTQYF. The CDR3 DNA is TGTGCCAGCAGTGGGACAGGGGGCACAGATACGCAGTATTTT.

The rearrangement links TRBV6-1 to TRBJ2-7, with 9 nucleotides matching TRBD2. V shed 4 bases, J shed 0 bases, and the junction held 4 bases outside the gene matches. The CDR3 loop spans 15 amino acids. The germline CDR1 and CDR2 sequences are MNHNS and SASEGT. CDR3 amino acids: CASSVGSGSSYEQYF. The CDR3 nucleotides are TGTGCCAGCAGTGTGGGTAGCGGGAGCTCCTACGAGCAGTACTTC.

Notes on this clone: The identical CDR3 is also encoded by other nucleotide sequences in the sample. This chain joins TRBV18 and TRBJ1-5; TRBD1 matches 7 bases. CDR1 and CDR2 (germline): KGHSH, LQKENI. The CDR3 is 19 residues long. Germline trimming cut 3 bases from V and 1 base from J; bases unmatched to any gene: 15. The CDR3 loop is CASSPRRLGGPYSNQPQHF. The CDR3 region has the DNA TGTGCCAGCTCACCGAGGCGCTTAGGGGGCCCCTACAGCAATCAGCCCCAGCATTTT.

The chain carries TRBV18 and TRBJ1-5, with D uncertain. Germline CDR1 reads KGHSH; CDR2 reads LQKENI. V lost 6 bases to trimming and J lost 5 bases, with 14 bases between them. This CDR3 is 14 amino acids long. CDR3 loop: CASSPDAGDQPQHF. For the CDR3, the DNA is TGTGCCAGCTCCCCGGACGCCGGGGATCAGCCCCAGCATTTT.

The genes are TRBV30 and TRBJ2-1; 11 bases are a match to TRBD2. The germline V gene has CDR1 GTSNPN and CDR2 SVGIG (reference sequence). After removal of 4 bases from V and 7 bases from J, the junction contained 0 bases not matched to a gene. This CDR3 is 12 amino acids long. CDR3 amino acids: CAWTSGRNEQFF. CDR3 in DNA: TGTGCCTGGACTAGCGGGAGGAATGAGCAGTTCTTC.

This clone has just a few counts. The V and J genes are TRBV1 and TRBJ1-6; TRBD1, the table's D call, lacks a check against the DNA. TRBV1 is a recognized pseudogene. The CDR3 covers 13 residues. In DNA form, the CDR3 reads TGCACCAGCAGCCAAGACTCCGGGACATCTCTCCACTTT. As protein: CTSSQDSGTSLHF.

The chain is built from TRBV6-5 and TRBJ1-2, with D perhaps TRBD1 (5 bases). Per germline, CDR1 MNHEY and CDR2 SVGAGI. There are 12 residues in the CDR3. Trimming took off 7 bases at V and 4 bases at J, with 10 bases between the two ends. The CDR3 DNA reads TGTGCCAGCACCAACGGGGGCTATGGCTACACCTTC. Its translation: CASTNGGYGYTF.

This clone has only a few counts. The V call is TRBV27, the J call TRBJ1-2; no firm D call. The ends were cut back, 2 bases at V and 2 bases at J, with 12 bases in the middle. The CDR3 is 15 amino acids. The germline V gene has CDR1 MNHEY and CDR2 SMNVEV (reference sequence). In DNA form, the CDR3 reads TGTGCCAGCAGTTTAAGACACCGATCAAACTATGGCTACACCTTC. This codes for CASSLRHRSNYGYTF.

Here the CDR3 DNA reads TGTGCCAGCAGCTCGGGACTAGCGGGATTCAATGAGCAGTTCTTC. Amino acid sequence: CASSSGLAGFNEQFF. The chain employs TRBV7-9 and TRBJ2-1; 13 bases map to TRBD2. J was trimmed by 6 bases and V by 4 bases; bases with no gene match: 3. Per germline, CDR1 SEHNR and CDR2 FQNEAQ (reference sequence). The CDR3 length is 15 residues.

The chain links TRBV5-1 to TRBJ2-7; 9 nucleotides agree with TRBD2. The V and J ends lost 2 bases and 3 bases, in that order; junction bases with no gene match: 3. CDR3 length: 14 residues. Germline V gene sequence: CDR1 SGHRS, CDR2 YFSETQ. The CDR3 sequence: CASSFSGRGYEQYF. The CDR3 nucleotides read TGCGCCAGCAGCTTTAGCGGGAGAGGCTACGAGCAGTACTTC. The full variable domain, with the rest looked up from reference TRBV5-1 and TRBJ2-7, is KAGVTQTPRYLIKTRGQQVTLSCSPISGHRSVSWYQQTPGQGLQFLFEYFSETQRNKGNFPGRFSGRQFSNSRSEMNVSTLELGDSALYLCASSFSGRGYEQYFGPGTRLTVT.

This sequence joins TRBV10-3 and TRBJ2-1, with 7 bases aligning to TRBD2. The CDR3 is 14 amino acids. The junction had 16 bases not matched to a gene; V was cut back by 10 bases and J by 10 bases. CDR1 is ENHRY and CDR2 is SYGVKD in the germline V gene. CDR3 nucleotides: TGTGCCACCAGACTAGCTTCACAATCACGGGAGCAGTTCTTC. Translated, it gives CATRLASQSREQFF.

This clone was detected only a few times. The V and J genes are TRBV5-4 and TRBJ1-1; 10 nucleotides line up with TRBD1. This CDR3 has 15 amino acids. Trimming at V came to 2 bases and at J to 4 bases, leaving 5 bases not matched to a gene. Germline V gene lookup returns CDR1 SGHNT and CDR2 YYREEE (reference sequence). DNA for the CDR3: TGTGCCAGCAGCTTTGGGGGACAGGGGCTCACTGAAGCTTTCTTT. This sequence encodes CASSFGGQGLTEAFF.

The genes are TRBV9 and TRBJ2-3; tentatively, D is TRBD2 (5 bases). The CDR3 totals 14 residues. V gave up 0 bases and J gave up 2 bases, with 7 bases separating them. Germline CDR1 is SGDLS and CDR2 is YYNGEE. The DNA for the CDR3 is TGTGCCAGCAGCGTAGCCGGGAACACAGATACGCAGTATTTT. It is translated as CASSVAGNTDTQYF.

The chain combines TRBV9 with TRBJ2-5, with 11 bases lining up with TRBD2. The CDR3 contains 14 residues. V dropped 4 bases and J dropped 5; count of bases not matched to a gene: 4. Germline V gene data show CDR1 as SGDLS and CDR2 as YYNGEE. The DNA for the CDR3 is TGTGCCAGCAGCCCGCGACTAGCGGGGGAGACCCAGTACTTC. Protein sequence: CASSPRLAGETQYF.